The 11 T cell receptor beta chains presented below share a single source sample, sequenced in a study of response to subunit inactivated influenza vaccine. Each CDR3 protein gets one entry after TCRdb re-called the RT-PCR reads with MiXCR. The sample lists 150,000 to 200,000 distinct CDR3 sequences, less than 15% seen once, with less than 30% in the top ten. The same data also went into a second study, on T cells expressing NK-cell markers. Turning to that study: As the method of synthesis, 5'RACE template switching with UMIs yielded TCR beta cDNA.

The material was CD8+ T cells sorted from PBMCs, obtained roughly 13 days after vaccination. These receptors were collected from a man aged 45-65 years who received an inactivated influenza vaccine.

This chain uses TRBV7-9 with TRBJ1-2; 8 bases fit TRBD1. The length of the CDR3 is 14 residues. Germline lookup yields CDR1 SEHNR and CDR2 FQNEAQ (reference sequence). Trimming took 4 bases from V and 4 from J; bases not matched to a gene: 5. The DNA of the CDR3 is TGTGCCAGCAGCTCAGGGGGCGGCGGCTATGGCTACACCTTC. It codes for CASSSGGGGYGYTF.

This clonotype appeared many times. This chain uses TRBV11-2 with TRBJ2-1; D gene uncertain. The CDR3 extends over 11 amino acids. V lost 2 bases and J 6 bases, leaving 2 bases between the germline ends. CDR1 is SGHAT, CDR2 FQNNGV, per germline. CDR3 residues: CASSLTNEQFF. The CDR3 DNA reads as TGTGCCAGCAGCTTAACCAATGAGCAGTTCTTC. The full variable domain, completed using reference TRBV11-2 and TRBJ2-1, is EAGVAQSPRYKIIEKRQSVAFWCNPISGHATLYWYQQILGQGPKLLIQFQNNGVVDDSQLPKDRFSAERLKGVDSTLKIQPAKLEDSAVYLCASSLTNEQFFGPGTRLTVL.

This rearrangement joins TRBV30 to TRBJ2-1, with 9 bases aligning to TRBD1. The CDR3 length is 13 residues. Germline loops: CDR1 GTSNPN, CDR2 SVGIG (reference sequence). Germline trimming cut 8 bases from V and 3 bases from J; bases unmatched to any gene: 5. CDR3 protein: CARRDRVYNEQFF. The DNA of the CDR3 is TGTGCCCGCCGGGACAGGGTCTACAATGAGCAGTTCTTC.

This clonotype has only a few counts. This chain uses TRBV11-2 with TRBJ2-1; 9 bases match TRBD1. The CDR3 consists of 11 residues. With 4 bases clipped from V and 14 bases from J, the junction kept 3 bases outside the gene matches. Germline CDR1 SGHAT, CDR2 FQNNGV. CDR3 sequence reads: CASSSGTGKFF. CDR3 sequence (DNA): TGTGCCAGCAGCTCGGGGACAGGGAAGTTCTTC.

This clonotype was observed a few times. The CDR3 loop is CASSPWTQNYGYTF. CDR3 DNA: TGTGCCAGCAGTCCCTGGACGCAAAACTATGGCTACACCTTC. The chain carries TRBV6-2 or TRBV6-3 and TRBJ1-2; D uncertain. The V end was cut by 5 bases, the J end by 2 bases, with 12 bases between. Germline CDR1 reads MNHEY; CDR2 reads SVGEGT. The CDR3 extends over 14 amino acids.

The V and J genes are TRBV7-9 and TRBJ2-7, with a tentative D call TRBD2 (6 bases). The CDR3 spans 13 residues. Germline V gene lookup returns CDR1 SEHNR and CDR2 FQNEAQ (reference sequence). V lost 6 bases and J lost 5, with 14 bases in between. CDR3 DNA: TGTGCCAGCAGTTCAGGAGGGGCCCACGAGCAGTACTTC. This encodes CASSSGGAHEQYF.

The sample holds a few counts of this clonotype. This chain connects TRBV5-1 to TRBJ2-3; D tentatively fits TRBD1 or TRBD2 (6 bases each). Germline lookup yields CDR1 SGHRS and CDR2 YFSETQ. CDR3 size: 18 residues. Trimming shortened V by 4 bases and J by 2 bases, and 23 bases separated the two germline ends. DNA of the CDR3: TGCGCCAGCAGCCTCCCTGGAGGAAGGGGGGATTACACAGATACGCAGTATTTT. Its translation is CASSLPGGRGDYTDTQYF.

The chain couples TRBV30 to TRBJ1-1; D is unclear. CDR3 size: 13 residues. Germline V gives CDR1 GTSNPN, CDR2 SVGIG (reference sequence). The ends were cut back, 2 bases at V and 0 bases at J, with 7 bases in the middle. The CDR3 nucleotides read TGTGCCTGGAGTCCCCTGATGAACACTGAAGCTTTCTTT. Protein: CAWSPLMNTEAFF.

This chain joins TRBV28 and TRBJ2-5, with D possibly matching TRBD1 (6 bases). The germline V gene encodes CDR1 MDHEN and CDR2 SYDVKM. The V gene lost 7 bases and the J gene lost 9 bases, with 18 bases spanning the gap. The CDR3 has 13 amino acids. The CDR3 sequence: CASTPDSQAAQYF. CDR3 in DNA: TGTGCCAGCACCCCGGACAGCCAAGCGGCCCAGTACTTC.

The V and J genes are TRBV4-3 and TRBJ2-1; D unresolved. CDR3 length: 15 residues. V lost 0 bases and J lost 4, with 10 bases in between. CDR1 and CDR2 from the germline V gene are LGHNA and YSLEER. CDR3 sequence: CASSQEGSFYNEQFF. In DNA, the CDR3 is TGCGCCAGCAGCCAAGAGGGCTCGTTTTACAATGAGCAGTTCTTC.

In its sample, this clonotype was seen a few times. The V gene is TRBV5-1, the J gene TRBJ2-1; TRBD2 matches 9 bases. The CDR3 is 17 amino acids. The germline V gene has CDR1 SGHRS and CDR2 YFSETQ. V was pared by 4 bases and J by 2 bases, with 10 bases of the junction left unmatched. In DNA, the CDR3 is TGCGCCAGCAGCCCGGCCTTAGCGGGGGTCGCCTACAATGAGCAGTTCTTC. Translation gives CASSPALAGVAYNEQFF. The whole variable domain, filled in from reference TRBV5-1 and TRBJ2-1, reads KAGVTQTPRYLIKTRGQQVTLSCSPISGHRSVSWYQQTPGQGLQFLFEYFSETQRNKGNFPGRFSGRQFSNSRSEMNVSTLELGDSALYLCASSPALAGVAYNEQFFGPGTRLTVL.